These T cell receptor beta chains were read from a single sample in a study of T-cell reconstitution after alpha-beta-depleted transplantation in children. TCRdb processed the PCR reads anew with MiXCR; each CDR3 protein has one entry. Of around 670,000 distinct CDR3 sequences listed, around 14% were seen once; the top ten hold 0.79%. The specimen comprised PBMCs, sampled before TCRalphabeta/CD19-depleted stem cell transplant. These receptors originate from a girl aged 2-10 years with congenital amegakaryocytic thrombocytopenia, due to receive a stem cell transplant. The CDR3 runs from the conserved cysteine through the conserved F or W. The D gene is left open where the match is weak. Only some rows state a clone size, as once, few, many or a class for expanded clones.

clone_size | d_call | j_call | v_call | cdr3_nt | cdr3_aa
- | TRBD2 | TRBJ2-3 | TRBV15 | TGTGCCACCAGCAGTTATTTCCGTGGGAGGGGCACAGATACGCAGTATTTT | CATSSYFRGRGTDTQYF
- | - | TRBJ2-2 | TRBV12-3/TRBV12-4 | TGTGCCACCCAGCCAATGGGAGCGAACACCGGGGAGCTGTTTTTT | CATQPMGANTGELFF
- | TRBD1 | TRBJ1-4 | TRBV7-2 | TGTGCCAGCAGCTTAGACAGGGGCCGTTATGAAAAACTGTTTTTT | CASSLDRGRYEKLFF
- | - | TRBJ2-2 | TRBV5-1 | TGCGCCAGCAGCAAGCGAAGCGGGAACACCGGGGAGCTGTTTTTT | CASSKRSGNTGELFF
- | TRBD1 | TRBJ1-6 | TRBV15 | TGTGCCACCAGCAGAGATCTGACAGGGTTGGCACCCCTCCACTTT | CATSRDLTGLAPLHF
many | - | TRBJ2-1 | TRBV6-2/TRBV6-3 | TGTGCCAGCAGTTACCTCGCGGAGGGGCGTTACAATGAGCAGTTCTTC | CASSYLAEGRYNEQFF
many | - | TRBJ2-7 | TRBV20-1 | TGCAGTGCCGTAAATCCCGGGACAACGAGTGAGCAGTACTTC | CSAVNPGTTSEQYF
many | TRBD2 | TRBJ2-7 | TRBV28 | TGTGCCAGCAGGCGGACTAGCGGCTACGAGCAGTACTTC | CASRRTSGYEQYF
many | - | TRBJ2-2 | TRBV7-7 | TGTGCCAGCAGCCAAACGGGCCTTGGTACCGGGGAGCTGTTTTTT | CASSQTGLGTGELFF
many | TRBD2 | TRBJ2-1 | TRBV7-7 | TGTGCCAGCAGCTTAGGGACTAGCCATTACAATGAGCAGTTCTTC | CASSLGTSHYNEQFF
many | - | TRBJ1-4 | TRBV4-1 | TGCGCCAGCAGCTCAGGGCCAACTAATGAAAAACTGTTTTTT | CASSSGPTNEKLFF
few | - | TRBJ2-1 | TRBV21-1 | TGTGCCAGCAGCAACTTCCCAACTAGCAACCAACATTGTGGTGAGCAGTTCTTC | CASSNFPTSNQHCGEQFF
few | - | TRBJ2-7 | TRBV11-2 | TGTGCCAGCCAGGGGCGCCTCTTTGAGCAGTACTTC | CASQGRLFEQYF
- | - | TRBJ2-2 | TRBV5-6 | TGTGCCAGCAACACCAGGGTTTTCACCGGGGAGCTGTTTTTT | CASNTRVFTGELFF
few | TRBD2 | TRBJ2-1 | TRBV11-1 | TGTGCCAGCAGCTTAGCTTTCGGACTAGCGGCCTCTGCCCCTGAGCAGTTCTTC | CASSLAFGLAASAPEQFF
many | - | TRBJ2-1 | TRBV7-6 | TGTGCCAGCAGCTCGTTTCTAGAGAATGAGCAGTTCTTC | CASSSFLENEQFF
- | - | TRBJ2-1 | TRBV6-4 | TGTACCAGCAGTCCACCCGTAAGCGCGAAAACTAGAGGGGATGAGCAGTTCTTC | CTSSPPVSAKTRGDEQFF
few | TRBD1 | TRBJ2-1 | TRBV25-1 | TGTGCCAGCAGTGAACCCTTGGACAGGGAGTTTGGCAATGAGCAGTTCTTC | CASSEPLDREFGNEQFF
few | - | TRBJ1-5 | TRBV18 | TGTGCCAGCTCACCAGAGGTTCCGGCAACGGGCAATCAGCCCCAGCATTTT | CASSPEVPATGNQPQHF
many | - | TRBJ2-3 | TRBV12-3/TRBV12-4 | TGTGCCAGCAGTCTTGCCTGGGGAACAGATACGCAGTATTTT | CASSLAWGTDTQYF
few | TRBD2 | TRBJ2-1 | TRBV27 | TGTGCCAGCAGTCGCGGGACTAGCGGGGGGGCATGGGAGTTCTTC | CASSRGTSGGAWEFF
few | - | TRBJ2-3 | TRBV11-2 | TGTGCCAGCAGCTTAGGGCTAGCAATGGATACGCAGTATTTT | CASSLGLAMDTQYF
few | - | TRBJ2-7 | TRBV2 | TGTGCCAGCAGTGAACTCGGGCGGGACCGGTACGAGCAGTACTTC | CASSELGRDRYEQYF
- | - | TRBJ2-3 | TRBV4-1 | TGCGCCAGCAGCCAAGAACCGGCAGGGACGGATACGCAGTATTTT | CASSQEPAGTDTQYF
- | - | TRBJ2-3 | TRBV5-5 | TGTGCCAGCAGGCTGTACACAGATACGCAGTATTTT | CASRLYTDTQYF
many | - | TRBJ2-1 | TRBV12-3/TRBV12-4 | TGTGCCAGCAGTATTAGCTGGAGCTCCTACAATGAGCAGTTCTTC | CASSISWSSYNEQFF
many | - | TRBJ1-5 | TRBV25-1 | TGTGCCAGCAGTGGGACTCAACCCAATCAGCCCCAGCATTTT | CASSGTQPNQPQHF
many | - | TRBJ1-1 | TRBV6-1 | TGTGCCAGCAGCCTACTGGGAGGGGAGACTGAAGCTTTCTTT | CASSLLGGETEAFF
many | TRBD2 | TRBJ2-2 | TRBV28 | TGTGCCAGCAGTGACGGGACTAGCGGGTTTACCGGGGAGCTGTTTTTT | CASSDGTSGFTGELFF
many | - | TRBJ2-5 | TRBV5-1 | TGCGCCAGCAGCTTGGAACTGCAAGAGACCCAGTACTTC | CASSLELQETQYF
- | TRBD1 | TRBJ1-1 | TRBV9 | TGTGCCAGCAGCGTCGGGACAGGATACATGAACACTGAAGCTTTCTTT | CASSVGTGYMNTEAFF
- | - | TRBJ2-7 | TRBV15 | TGTGCCACCAGCAGAGATCGCCTCGAGCAGTACTTC | CATSRDRLEQYF
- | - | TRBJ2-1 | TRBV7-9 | TGTGCCAGCAGCATTACCTCCAATGAGCAGTTCTTC | CASSITSNEQFF
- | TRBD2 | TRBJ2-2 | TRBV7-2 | TGTGCCAGCAGCCGAGCGGGGCCGGTGCTGTTTTTT | CASSRAGPVLFF
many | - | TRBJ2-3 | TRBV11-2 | TGTGCCAGCAGCTTCTCGACTGACGCCTCCACAGATACGCAGTATTTT | CASSFSTDASTDTQYF
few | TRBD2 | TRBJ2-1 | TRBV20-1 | TGCAGTGCTCGCCCAGGAGCGGGAGTGAGAAATGAGCAGTTCTTC | CSARPGAGVRNEQFF
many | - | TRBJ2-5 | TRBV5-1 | TGCGCCAGCAGCTTCCGCAGCAGCTTACAAGAGACCCAGTACTTC | CASSFRSSLQETQYF
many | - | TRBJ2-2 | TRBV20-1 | TGCAGTGCTAGAGAAAAGGGGCTAAGGACCGGGGAGCTGTTTTTT | CSAREKGLRTGELFF
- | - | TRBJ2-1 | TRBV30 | TGTGCCTGGAGTCCCCTGACAGGTTGGAATGAGCAGTTCTTC | CAWSPLTGWNEQFF
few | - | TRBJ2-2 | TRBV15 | TGTGCCACCAGCAGAGAGGACACCGGGGAGCTGTTTTTT | CATSREDTGELFF
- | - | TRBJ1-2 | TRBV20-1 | TGCAGTGCTCGTAGGATGGGGGAGAACTATGGCTACACCTTC | CSARRMGENYGYTF
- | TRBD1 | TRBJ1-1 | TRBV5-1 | TGCGCCAGCAGGCTTGGAGGGGGCCCTACGGCTGAAGCTTTCTTT | CASRLGGGPTAEAFF
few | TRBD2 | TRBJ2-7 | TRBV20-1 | TGCAGTGCTAGACATGCCAAGGGGAGGGCCTCCTACGAGCAGTACTTC | CSARHAKGRASYEQYF
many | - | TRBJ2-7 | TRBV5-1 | TGCGCCAGCAGCTTGGCCGGGCAGCTTTACTCCTACGAGCAGTACTTC | CASSLAGQLYSYEQYF
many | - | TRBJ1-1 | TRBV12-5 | TGTGCTAGTGGTTTGAAGACCGGACAGAGGCACAAGAACACTGAAGCTTTCTTT | CASGLKTGQRHKNTEAFF
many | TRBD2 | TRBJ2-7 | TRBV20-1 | TGCAGTGCTAGTTCCGCGGGAGGTCCCTACGAGCAGTACTTC | CSASSAGGPYEQYF
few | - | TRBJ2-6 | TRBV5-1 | TGCGCCAGCAGCCCACTCGGTAAATCTGGGGCCAACGTCCTGACTTTC | CASSPLGKSGANVLTF
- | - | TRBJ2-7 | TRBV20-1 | TGCAGTGCTAGAGGGTTCCAGGCCTACGAGCAGTCCTTC | CSARGFQAYEQSF
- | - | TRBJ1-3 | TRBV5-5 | TGTGCCAGCAGCTTGTGGGGGGGCCGAGCTGGAAACACCATATATTTT | CASSLWGGRAGNTIYF
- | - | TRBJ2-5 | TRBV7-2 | TGTGCCAGCAGCACCCAGTTGGGGGAGCAAGAGACCCAGTACTTC | CASSTQLGEQETQYF